A single sample is the source of the 12 T cell receptor beta chains below, sequenced in a study of T cells in Graves' hyperthyroidism and ophthalmopathy. Amplification of TCR beta CDR3 regions was performed using RNA transcripts as template. When the TCR CDR3 underwent first-round RT-PCR, the HTBI primer set was used. Using its own MiXCR run on the multiplex PCR reads, TCRdb lists one record per CDR3 protein. The sample holds some 360,000 distinct CDR3 sequences, approximately 15% seen once. Sequenced: blood. These receptors originate from a woman aged 60-70 years with Graves' hyperthyroidism.

This clonotype was seen repeatedly, ten times or more. The genes are TRBV7-9 and TRBJ2-3, with TRBD2 matching 10 bases. The CDR3 is made up of 16 amino acids. With V trimmed by 4 bases and J by 4 bases, 8 bases remained unmatched. From germline, CDR1 is SEHNR and CDR2 FQNEAQ (reference sequence). The CDR3 DNA sequence: TGTGCCAGCAGCTCCAAGTCGACTAGCGGGTCAGATACGCAGTATTTT. Translated: CASSSKSTSGSDTQYF.

This clonotype has a count of ten or more. The chain recombines TRBV6-1 with TRBJ2-1; D might be TRBD1 (5 bases). From germline, CDR1 is MNHNS and CDR2 SASEGT. The CDR3 consists of 15 residues. V was clipped by 4 bases and J by 2 bases, with 12 bases between them. Here the CDR3 reads CASSVDRLTYNEQFF. CDR3 DNA: TGTGCCAGCAGTGTTGACAGATTGACCTACAATGAGCAGTTCTTC.

This clonotype was counted ten times or more. The chain carries TRBV12-3 or TRBV12-4 and TRBJ1-5; D is possibly TRBD1 (5 bases). The CDR3 contains 14 residues. Trimming removed 5 bases at V and 3 bases at J, with 11 bases between. The CDR3 is CASSLRDVNQPQHF. The CDR3 DNA reads TGTGCCAGCAGTCTCCGGGACGTCAATCAGCCCCAGCATTTT.

This clonotype was counted ten times or more. The rearrangement joins TRBV12-3 or TRBV12-4 to TRBJ1-2, with 9 positions matching TRBD1. This CDR3 contains 15 residues. Germline trimming cut 6 bases from V and 4 bases from J; bases unmatched to any gene: 9. CDR3: CASRPGQGGGYGYTF. As DNA, the CDR3 is TGTGCCAGCAGGCCGGGACAGGGTGGAGGCTATGGCTACACCTTC.

This chain joins TRBV28 and TRBJ2-3; 8 positions match TRBD2. V shed 1 base and J 2 bases; nucleotides not matched to a gene: 2. The V gene's germline CDR1 is MDHEN and CDR2 SYDVKM. This CDR3 region has 15 residues. In DNA, the CDR3 is TGTGCCAGCAGTTTATCGGGGGGGGCCACAGATACGCAGTATTTT. It is translated as CASSLSGGATDTQYF.

The rearrangement uses TRBV15 and TRBJ2-3; D gene ambiguous. Germline V gives CDR1 LNHNV, CDR2 YYDKDF (reference sequence). The CDR3 runs 15 residues. V was shortened by 0 bases and J by 6 bases, with 13 bases between the two germline ends. CDR3 loop: CATSRDHNSADTQYF. Written as DNA, the CDR3 is TGTGCCACCAGCAGAGATCACAATTCAGCGGATACGCAGTATTTT.

This clonotype has a count of ten or more. The chain uses TRBV28 and TRBJ2-7; tentatively, D is TRBD2 (6 bases). The CDR3 length is 12 residues. The germline gives CDR1 MDHEN, CDR2 SYDVKM. CDR3 coding DNA: TGTGCTAGCGGACCGAGCTCCTACGAGCAGTACTTC. It specifies CASGPSSYEQYF.

This clonotype was counted at least ten times. The rearrangement links TRBV4-1 to TRBJ2-1, with unresolved D. Germline CDR1 and CDR2: MGHRA and YSYEKL. The CDR3 spans 14 residues. V lost 1 base and J 7 bases, leaving 11 bases between the germline ends. CDR3 DNA: TGCGCCAGCAGCCAAGTGGAGCGTCTTAATGAGCAGTTCTTC. Its translation is CASSQVERLNEQFF.

This clonotype was seen only a few times. CDR3 in amino acids: CASSVGQGPGFEAFF. CDR3 nucleotide sequence: TGTGCCAGCAGCGTAGGACAGGGCCCCGGTTTTGAAGCTTTCTTT. The chain carries TRBV9 and TRBJ1-1, with 7 nucleotides matching TRBD1. V gave up 0 bases and J gave up 7 bases; unmatched junction bases: 9. The CDR3 consists of 15 residues. Germline V gene lookup returns CDR1 SGDLS and CDR2 YYNGEE.

The chain has TRBV7-9 and TRBJ2-6; D may be TRBD2 (5 bases). V lost 2 bases and J lost 4, with 12 bases in between. This CDR3 is built from 16 residues. Germline CDR1 and CDR2: SEHNR and FQNEAQ (reference sequence). The CDR3 protein is CASSLRGTRGANVLTF. CDR3 sequence (DNA): TGTGCCAGCAGCTTACGGGGTACAAGAGGGGCCAACGTCCTGACTTTC.

This clonotype was observed many times. The genes are TRBV20-1 and TRBJ1-1; D perhaps matches TRBD1 (5 bases). Germline V gene lookup returns CDR1 DFQATT and CDR2 SNEGSKA (reference sequence). The CDR3 length is 14 residues. The V gene lost 0 bases and the J gene lost 4 bases, with 12 bases spanning the gap. The CDR3 bases are TGCAGTGCTAGAGATCGGGGGGGGAGCACTGAAGCTTTCTTT. Translation: CSARDRGGSTEAFF.

The chain is built from TRBV5-6 and TRBJ2-1; D possibly corresponds to TRBD2 (6 bases). Germline values: CDR1 SGHDT, CDR2 YYEEEE. Trimming cost V 5 bases and J 2 bases, with 11 bases left between them. The CDR3 runs to 14 residues. The CDR3 loop is CASSLLAAYNEQFF. The CDR3 coding sequence is TGTGCCAGCAGTTTACTAGCAGCCTACAATGAGCAGTTCTTC.